Sequencing of this T cell receptor (beta chain) was carried out in a study of T cells and Merkel cell carcinoma outcomes (dated by TCRdb to 2020 to 2021). The study in broad terms: In patients with Merkel cell carcinoma, researchers looked at whether the T-cell repertoire of the tumor, along with T-cell density, could predict clinical outcome. Here is what the overall study found, with its caveats: According to the report, clinical outcomes in Merkel cell carcinoma patients could be predicted using T-cell density together with features of the T-cell repertoire.

To note about this clone: Its binding antigen is unknown. Base qualities are not recorded, but no much larger clone differs from it by a single base.

Library preparation employed the immunoSEQ multiplex PCR assay. Imported from immuneACCESS, the table was reduced by TCRdb to in-frame sequences with V and J called. These copies leave out some clones; in studies compared against another copy, an unresolved V gene accounts for under half, and the cause of the remainder is not known. The sample includes about 1,400 clones, with approximately 90% observed a single time. The ten largest make up approximately 10% of the sample. Samples came from patients with Merkel cell carcinoma. The CDR3 numbers 15 residues from cysteine through phenylalanine. Only the CDR3 region is kept as DNA, spanning 45 bases read in frame from base 1. From V the trimming removes 2 bases and from J it removes 5 bases, while the gene matches leave 2 bases of the junction unaccounted for. In the germline V gene, CDR1 corresponds to LGHNA and CDR2 to YSLEER.

The chain was built from TRBV4-3 and TRBJ1-5, with 11 bases aligning to TRBD1. This sequence originates from a human donor with Merkel cell carcinoma. Sequencing was carried out using tumor tissue from Merkel cell carcinoma. The DNA sequence is TGCGCCAGCAGCCAACGGACAGGGGGCGATCAGCCCCAGCATTTT. Its coded protein is CASSQRTGGDQPQHF.